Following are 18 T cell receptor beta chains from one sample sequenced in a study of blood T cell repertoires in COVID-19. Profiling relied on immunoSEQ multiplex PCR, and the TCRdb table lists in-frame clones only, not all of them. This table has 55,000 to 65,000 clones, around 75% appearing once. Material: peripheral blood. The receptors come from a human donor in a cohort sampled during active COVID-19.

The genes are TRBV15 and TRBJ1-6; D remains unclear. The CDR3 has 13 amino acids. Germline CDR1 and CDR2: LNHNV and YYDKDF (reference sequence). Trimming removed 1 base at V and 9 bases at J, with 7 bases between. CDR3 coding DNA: TGTGCCACCAGCAGAGGTGATAGTTCACCCCTCCACTTT. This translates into CATSRGDSSPLHF.

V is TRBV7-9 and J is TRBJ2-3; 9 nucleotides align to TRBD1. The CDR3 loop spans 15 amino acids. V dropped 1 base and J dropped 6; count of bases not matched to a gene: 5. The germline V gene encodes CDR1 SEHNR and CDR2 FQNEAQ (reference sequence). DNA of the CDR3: TGTGCCAGCAGCTTAGGTGGGACAGGGAAGGATACGCAGTATTTT. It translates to CASSLGGTGKDTQYF.

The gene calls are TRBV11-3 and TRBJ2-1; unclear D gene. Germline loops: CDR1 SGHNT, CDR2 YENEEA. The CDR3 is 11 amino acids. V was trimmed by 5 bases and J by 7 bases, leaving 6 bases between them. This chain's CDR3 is CASSLSNEQFF. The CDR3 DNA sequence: TGTGCCAGCAGCCTGAGTAATGAGCAGTTCTTC.

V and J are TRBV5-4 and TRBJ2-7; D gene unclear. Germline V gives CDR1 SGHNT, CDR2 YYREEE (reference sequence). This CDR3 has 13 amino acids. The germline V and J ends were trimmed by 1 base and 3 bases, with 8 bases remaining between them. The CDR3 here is CASSLQVNYEQYF. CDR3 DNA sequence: TGTGCCAGCAGCTTGCAGGTAAACTACGAGCAGTACTTC. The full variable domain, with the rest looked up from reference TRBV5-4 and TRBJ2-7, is ETGVTQSPTHLIKTRGQQVTLRCSSQSGHNTVSWYQQALGQGPQFIFQYYREEENGRGNFPPRFSGLQFPNYSSELNVNALELDDSALYLCASSLQVNYEQYFGPGTRLTVT.

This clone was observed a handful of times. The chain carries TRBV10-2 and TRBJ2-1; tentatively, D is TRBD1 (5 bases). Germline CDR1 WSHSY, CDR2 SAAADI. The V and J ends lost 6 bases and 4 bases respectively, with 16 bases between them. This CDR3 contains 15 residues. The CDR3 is CASSSPITGYNEQFF. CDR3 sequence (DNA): TGCGCCAGCAGCAGCCCTATCACAGGTTACAATGAGCAGTTCTTC.

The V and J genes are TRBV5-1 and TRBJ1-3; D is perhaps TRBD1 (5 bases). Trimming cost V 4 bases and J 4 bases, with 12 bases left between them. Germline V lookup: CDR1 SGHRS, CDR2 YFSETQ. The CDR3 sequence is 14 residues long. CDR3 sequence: CASSIDSVGNTIYF. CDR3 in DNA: TGCGCCAGCAGCATTGACAGTGTAGGAAACACCATATATTTT.

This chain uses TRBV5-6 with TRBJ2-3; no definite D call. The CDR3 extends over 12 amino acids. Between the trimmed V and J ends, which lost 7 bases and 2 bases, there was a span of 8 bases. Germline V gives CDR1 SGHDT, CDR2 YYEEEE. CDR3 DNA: TGTGCCAGCGGCACCACCACAGATACGCAGTATTTT. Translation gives CASGTTTDTQYF.

The CDR3 DNA is TGTGCCAGCAGCTTGGGATCAAGACAATCTGATGAGCAGTTCTTC. It translates to CASSLGSRQSDEQFF. The chain carries TRBV5-5 and TRBJ2-1; D ambiguous. With 0 bases removed from V and 8 bases from J, the gap between germline ends came to 15 bases. The CDR3 contains 15 residues. The germline CDR1 and CDR2 sequences are SGHKS and YYEKEE (reference sequence).

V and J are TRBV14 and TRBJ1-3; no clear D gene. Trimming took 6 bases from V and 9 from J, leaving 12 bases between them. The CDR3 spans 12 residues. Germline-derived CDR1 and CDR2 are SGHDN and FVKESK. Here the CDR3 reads CASRQMGSTIYF. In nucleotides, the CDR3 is TGTGCCAGCAGACAAATGGGGAGCACCATATATTTT.

The CDR3 region is CSVEYRLLNTEAFF. In DNA, the CDR3 is TGCAGCGTTGAGTATCGACTCCTGAACACTGAAGCTTTCTTT. V gene TRBV29-1 combines with J gene TRBJ1-1; D call uncertain. The V end was cut by 3 bases, the J end by 0 bases, with 11 bases between. The germline gives CDR1 SQVTM, CDR2 ANQGSEA. CDR3 length equals 14 residues.

The CDR3 loop is CASSPMDSGYNEQFF. DNA of the CDR3: TGTGCCAGCTCACCAATGGATAGCGGCTACAATGAGCAGTTCTTC. The V call is TRBV18, the J call TRBJ2-1; tentative D call: TRBD2 (6 bases). Trimming took 2 bases from V and 3 from J, leaving 11 bases between them. This CDR3 has 15 amino acids. The germline gives CDR1 KGHSH, CDR2 LQKENI. The whole variable domain, filled in from reference TRBV18 and TRBJ2-1, reads NAGVMQNPRHLVRRRGQEARLRCSPMKGHSHVYWYRQLPEEGLKFMVYLQKENIIDESGMPKERFSAEFPKEGPSILRIQQVVRGDSAAYFCASSPMDSGYNEQFFGPGTRLTVL.

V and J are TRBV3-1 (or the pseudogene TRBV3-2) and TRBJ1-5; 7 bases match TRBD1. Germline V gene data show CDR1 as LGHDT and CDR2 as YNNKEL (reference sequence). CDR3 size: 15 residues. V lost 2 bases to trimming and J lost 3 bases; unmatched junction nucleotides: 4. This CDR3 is CASSQRDRDNQPQHF. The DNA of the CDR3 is TGTGCCAGCAGCCAAAGAGACAGGGACAATCAGCCCCAGCATTTT.

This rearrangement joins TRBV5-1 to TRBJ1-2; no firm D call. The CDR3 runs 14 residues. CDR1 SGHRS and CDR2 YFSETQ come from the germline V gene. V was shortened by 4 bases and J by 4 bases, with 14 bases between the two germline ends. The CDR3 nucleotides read TGCGCCAGCAGCCAAGACACTGCTCTCTATGGCTACACCTTC. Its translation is CASSQDTALYGYTF. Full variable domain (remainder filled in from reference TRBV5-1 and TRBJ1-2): KAGVTQTPRYLIKTRGQQVTLSCSPISGHRSVSWYQQTPGQGLQFLFEYFSETQRNKGNFPGRFSGRQFSNSRSEMNVSTLELGDSALYLCASSQDTALYGYTFGSGTRLTVV.

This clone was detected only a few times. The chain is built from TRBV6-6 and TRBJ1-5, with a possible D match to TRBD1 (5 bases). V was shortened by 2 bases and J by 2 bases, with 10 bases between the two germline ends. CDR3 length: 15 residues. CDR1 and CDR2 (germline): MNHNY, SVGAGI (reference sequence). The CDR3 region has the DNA TGTGCCAGCAGTTACCAGGGTAGACGCAATCAGCCCCAGCATTTT. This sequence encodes CASSYQGRRNQPQHF.

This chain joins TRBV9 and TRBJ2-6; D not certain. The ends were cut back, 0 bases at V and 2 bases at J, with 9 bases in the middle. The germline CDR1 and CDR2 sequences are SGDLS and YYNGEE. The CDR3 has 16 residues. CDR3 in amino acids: CASSVASQAGANVLTF. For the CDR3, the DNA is TGTGCCAGCAGCGTAGCAAGCCAAGCTGGGGCCAACGTCCTGACTTTC.

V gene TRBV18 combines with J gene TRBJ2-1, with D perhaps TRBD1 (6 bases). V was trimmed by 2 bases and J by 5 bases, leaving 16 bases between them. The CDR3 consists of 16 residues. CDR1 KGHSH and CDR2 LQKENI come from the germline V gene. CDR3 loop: CASSPWGSSGDNEQFF. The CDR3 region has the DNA TGTGCCAGCTCACCATGGGGGTCCTCAGGGGACAATGAGCAGTTCTTC.

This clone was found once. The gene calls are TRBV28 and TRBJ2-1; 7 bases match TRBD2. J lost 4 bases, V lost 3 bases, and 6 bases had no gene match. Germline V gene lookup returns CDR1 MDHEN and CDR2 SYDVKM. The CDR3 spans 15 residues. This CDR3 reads CASSLQREGYNEQFF. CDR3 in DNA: TGTGCCAGCAGTTTGCAGCGGGAAGGATACAATGAGCAGTTCTTC.

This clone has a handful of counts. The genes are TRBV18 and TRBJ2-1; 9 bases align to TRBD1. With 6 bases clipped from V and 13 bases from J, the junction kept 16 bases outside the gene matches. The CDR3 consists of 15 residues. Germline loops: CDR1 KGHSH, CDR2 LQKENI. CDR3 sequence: CASSPQSPTGGKQFF. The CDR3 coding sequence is TGTGCCAGCTCCCCCCAGAGCCCCACAGGGGGCAAACAGTTCTTC.